Shown below are 7 T cell receptor beta chains from a single sample sequenced in a study of blood T cell repertoires in COVID-19. The method was immunoSEQ multiplex PCR; TCRdb's version includes in-frame clones alone and lacks a portion of them. The data contain around 300,000 clones, 65% to 90% of them singletons. Sequencing used peripheral blood. The receptor source for this set is a woman between 65 and 79 years old with COVID-19, enrolled during active disease.

V usage is TRBV6-5 and J usage is TRBJ1-2; the match to TRBD1 covers 8 bases. CDR1 MNHEY and CDR2 SVGAGI come from the germline V gene. V dropped 6 bases and J dropped 8; count of bases not matched to a gene: 8. This CDR3 region has 13 residues. CDR3: CASSPGTGRGYTF. For the CDR3, the DNA is TGTGCCAGCAGCCCCGGGACAGGCCGGGGCTACACCTTC.

The CDR3, as DNA: TGTGCCAGTAGTATACAGGGGAGTAATTCACCCCTCCACTTT. Translating it yields CASSIQGSNSPLHF. This rearrangement joins TRBV19 to TRBJ1-6, with D possibly TRBD1 on 6 matching bases. This CDR3 has 14 residues. The V and J ends lost 2 bases and 6 bases respectively, with 8 bases between them. Germline loops: CDR1 LNHDA, CDR2 SQIVND (reference sequence).

The chain is built from TRBV7-9 and TRBJ2-7; the D gene is possibly TRBD2 (7 bases). This CDR3 comprises 15 residues. Germline V gene sequence: CDR1 SEHNR, CDR2 FQNEAQ (reference sequence). Trimming cost V 7 bases and J 6 bases, with 22 bases left between them. CDR3 amino acids: CASTLVGGPHGEQYF. DNA for the CDR3: TGTGCCAGCACGCTAGTGGGGGGGCCGCACGGCGAGCAGTACTTC.

The CDR3 loop is CASSPDSRLIFYGYTF. The CDR3 DNA is TGTGCCAGCAGCCCCGACAGCCGTCTAATTTTTTATGGCTACACCTTC. This chain links TRBV9 with TRBJ1-2; maybe TRBD1 (5 bases). Trimming shortened V by 4 bases and J by 5 bases, and 21 bases separated the two germline ends. Germline V gene sequence: CDR1 SGDLS, CDR2 YYNGEE. This CDR3 spans 16 amino acids.

The V gene is TRBV2, the J gene TRBJ2-5, with TRBD1 matching over 8 bases. Trimming at V came to 6 bases and at J to 1 base, leaving 4 bases not matched to a gene. CDR3 length equals 14 residues. Germline V CDR1 and CDR2: SNHLY, FYNNEI. CDR3 nucleotide sequence: TGTGCCAGCAGAGCCGGACAGGGCCAAGAGACCCAGTACTTC. This encodes CASRAGQGQETQYF.

The chain carries TRBV11-2 and TRBJ2-2; TRBD1 might be the D (6 bases). Trimming took 4 bases from V and 3 from J, leaving 12 bases between them. The V gene's germline CDR1 is SGHAT and CDR2 FQNNGV. CDR3 length equals 15 residues. CDR3: CASSSYRVDTGELFF. CDR3 DNA sequence: TGTGCCAGCAGCTCCTACAGGGTTGACACCGGGGAGCTGTTTTTT.

This clone has only a few counts. This rearrangement joins TRBV6-5 to TRBJ1-5; weak D call: TRBD1 (6 bases). The CDR3 extends over 15 amino acids. From germline, CDR1 is MNHEY and CDR2 SVGAGI. The V end was cut by 6 bases, the J end by 4 bases, with 16 bases between. CDR3 region: CASRPRQETNQPQHF. The CDR3 DNA sequence: TGTGCCAGCAGACCTAGACAGGAGACAAATCAGCCCCAGCATTTT.